In its sample, the clone carrying this TCR beta chain was seen many times. The sample is drawn from a study of regulatory T cells in long-lasting Graves disease. Arm-PCR of CDR3 regions and iRepertoire HTBI primers were used to build TCR beta libraries. In TCRdb, the multiplex PCR reads were re-called with MiXCR into one record per CDR3 protein. The data show 400,000 to 500,000 distinct CDR3 sequences, approximately 16% seen once. Noted time point: newly diagnosed GD, antithyroid drugs for less than 3 months. Extracted RNA from PBMCs served as the source of the TCR library. V lost 5 bases and J lost 0; bases outside the gene matches: 10. The CDR3 loop spans 17 amino acids. CDR1 is SGHAT, CDR2 FQNNGV, per germline. These same data were also listed under a study on T cells in Graves' hyperthyroidism and ophthalmopathy. From that study: Exclusion followed for patients with uncontrolled infection, other autoimmune disease, pregnancy or lactation. The TCR CDR3 was amplified in a first-round RT-PCR using the HTBI primer set.

Material: peripheral blood mononuclear cells (PBMCs), obtained at new diagnosis, from a patient treated with antithyroid drugs. The rearrangement links TRBV11-2 to TRBJ2-5; 9 bases are a match to TRBD2. The origin of this receptor is a woman between 40 and 50 years old with Graves disease. CDR3 DNA: TGTGCCAGCAGCCCTACCGGGGTAGCGGGAGACCAAGAGACCCAGTACTTC. Protein product: CASSPTGVAGDQETQYF.